Listed below are T cell receptor beta chains from one sample, sequenced in a study of vaccination effects on CD4 cells after COVID-19. No cognate antigen is known for these TCRs. TCRdb's table, derived via immunoSEQ multiplex PCR, lists solely in-frame clones and lacks some. Of 25,000 to 35,000 clones in the sample, almost 85% are singletons; the top ten hold roughly 1.6%. Material: CD4+ T cells from PBMCs cultured with HCoV-NL63 spike peptides, obtained after COVID-19 vaccination. The receptors stem from a human donor who received a COVID-19 vaccine. Some clones in this sample may be carry-over from other donors' samples. The CDR3 runs from the conserved cysteine through the conserved F or W.

len	v_gene	j_gene	CDR3aa
13	TRBV11-3	TRBJ1-1	CASSLGKNTEAFF
18	TRBV4-1	TRBJ2-1	CASSQVLPRAGGHNEQFF
12	TRBV18	TRBJ2-5	CASSPTKETQYF
18	TRBV4-1	TRBJ2-1	CASSLPRLAGGRGGEQFF
15	TRBV5-1	TRBJ1-5	CASSLGGGSNQPQHF
15	TRBV7-2	TRBJ1-5	CASSWDSPFNQPQHF
16	TRBV6-2/TRBV6-3	TRBJ2-1	CASSRGDRGQVNEQFF
15	TRBV6-5	TRBJ1-3	CASSRGWGSGNTIYF
15	TRBV7-3	TRBJ1-1	CASSFLFGKFTEAFF
16	TRBV5-1	TRBJ2-1	CASSLIPDGSYNEQFF
12	TRBV5-1	TRBJ1-2	CASSFQGVGYTF
13	TRBV12-3/TRBV12-4	TRBJ2-5	CASSILDAETQYF
15	TRBV4-1	TRBJ1-5	CASSQEGTGNQPQHF
13	TRBV5-6	TRBJ1-1	CASSLLGRTEAFF